This T cell receptor beta chain originates from a study of blood T cell repertoires in COVID-19. Study as a whole: Samples representing acute and convalescent COVID-19 were sourced from the United States, Italy and Spain. The cDNA or gDNA used as material had been derived from T cells, B-cell-depleted T cells, or PBMCs.

As handled by the study authors: By means of reference gene primer amplification, nucleated cell counts were estimated. The protocol was immunoSEQ multiplex PCR, while the TCRdb copy is restricted to in-frame clones and leaves out a portion. V and J calls and clone size are as listed in that table; D and trimming were resolved from the DNA. The sample carries fewer than 80,000 clones, around nine tenths recorded once. This clonotype was obtained from a man between 70 and 80 years old with acute or convalescent COVID-19. Sequenced input: peripheral blood.

The CDR3 loop is CASSLNLGQGGTEAFF. DNA of the CDR3: TGCGCCAGCAGCTTAAACCTAGGACAGGGAGGAACTGAAGCTTTCTTT. The chain is built from TRBV5-1 and TRBJ1-1; 8 bases align to TRBD1. Trimming cost V 2 bases and J 5 bases; bases outside gene matches: 11. The CDR3 contains 16 residues. The germline V gene encodes CDR1 SGHRS and CDR2 YFSETQ.